A selection of T cell receptor beta chains follows, all from one sample in a study of blood T cells in healthy people across ages. TCRdb re-derived calls from the 5' RACE reads in MiXCR, one entry per CDR3 protein. The sample yields under 800,000 distinct CDR3 sequences, 20% to 25% seen once. Sequencing was done on a sample of blood. The source of these receptors is an older man in good health. Both conserved end residues are part of each CDR3. D genes are given only for firm matches. The size entry is marked missing in some rows and otherwise reads once, few, many or a size class.

CDR3 protein: CSVGGLAGGHEQYF; CDR3 DNA: TGCAGCGTTGGGGGACTAGCGGGAGGCCACGAGCAGTACTTC; clone size: NA; D gene: TRBD2; V gene: TRBV29-1; J gene: TRBJ2-7
CDR3 protein: CASSLTPWGSYEQYF; CDR3 DNA: TGTGCCAGCAGTTTAACCCCTTGGGGCTCCTACGAGCAGTACTTC; clone size: few; D gene: NA; V gene: TRBV27; J gene: TRBJ2-7
CDR3 protein: CASSLTTGRAFF; CDR3 DNA: TGTGCCAGCAGCTTAACGACAGGGAGGGCTTTCTTC; clone size: NA; D gene: TRBD1; V gene: TRBV7-9; J gene: TRBJ1-1
CDR3 protein: CASSSGTGGLEAFF; CDR3 DNA: TGTGCCAGCAGCTCCGGGACAGGGGGCCTTGAAGCTTTCTTT; clone size: NA; D gene: TRBD1; V gene: TRBV5-5; J gene: TRBJ1-1
CDR3 protein: CASSLIRGLAGGDGELFF; CDR3 DNA: TGTGCCAGCAGCTTAATTCGGGGCCTAGCGGGAGGTGACGGGGAGCTGTTTTTT; clone size: NA; D gene: TRBD2; V gene: TRBV7-9; J gene: TRBJ2-2
CDR3 protein: CASSLGRTSGIYEQYF; CDR3 DNA: TGTGCCAGCAGCTTAGGAAGGACTAGCGGTATCTACGAGCAGTACTTC; clone size: NA; D gene: TRBD2; V gene: TRBV7-6; J gene: TRBJ2-7
CDR3 protein: CSASIGTTQETQYF; CDR3 DNA: TGCAGTGCTAGTATAGGGACAACGCAAGAGACCCAGTACTTC; clone size: few; D gene: NA; V gene: TRBV20-1; J gene: TRBJ2-5
CDR3 protein: CASSPYMGDRDTEAFF; CDR3 DNA: TGTGCCAGCAGTCCTTATATGGGGGATCGAGACACCGAAGCTTTCTTT; clone size: NA; D gene: NA; V gene: TRBV6-5; J gene: TRBJ1-1
CDR3 protein: CSVESYNEQFF; CDR3 DNA: TGCAGCGTTGAATCATACAATGAGCAGTTCTTC; clone size: NA; D gene: NA; V gene: TRBV29-1; J gene: TRBJ2-1
CDR3 protein: CSARSTSGIDNEQFF; CDR3 DNA: TGCAGTGCTAGATCTACTAGCGGGATTGACAATGAGCAGTTCTTC; clone size: NA; D gene: TRBD2; V gene: TRBV20-1; J gene: TRBJ2-1
CDR3 protein: CAWSRGLAVETQYF; CDR3 DNA: TGTGCCTGGAGTCGGGGACTAGCGGTAGAGACCCAGTACTTC; clone size: few; D gene: TRBD2; V gene: TRBV30; J gene: TRBJ2-5
CDR3 protein: CAGSQDTNTIYF; CDR3 DNA: TGTGCCGGCAGCCAAGATACCAACACCATATATTTT; clone size: NA; D gene: NA; V gene: TRBV3-1; J gene: TRBJ1-3
CDR3 protein: CASSREGEQYF; CDR3 DNA: TGTGCCAGCAGTCGAGAAGGCGAGCAGTACTTC; clone size: few; D gene: NA; V gene: TRBV27; J gene: TRBJ2-7
CDR3 protein: CASSPVSSSYNEQFF; CDR3 DNA: TGTGCCAGCAGCCCTGTTTCGAGCTCCTACAATGAGCAGTTCTTC; clone size: few; D gene: NA; V gene: TRBV5-6; J gene: TRBJ2-1
CDR3 protein: CASSEKTGGTYEQYF; CDR3 DNA: TGTGCCAGCAGTGAAAAGACAGGGGGCACCTACGAGCAGTACTTC; clone size: NA; D gene: TRBD1; V gene: TRBV2; J gene: TRBJ2-7
CDR3 protein: CASSLHRSETQYF; CDR3 DNA: TGCGCCAGCAGCTTACATCGGTCGGAGACCCAGTACTTC; clone size: many; D gene: NA; V gene: TRBV5-1; J gene: TRBJ2-5
CDR3 protein: CASSSRSSTDTQYF; CDR3 DNA: TGTGCCAGCAGCTCCCGTAGTAGCACAGATACGCAGTATTTT; clone size: NA; D gene: NA; V gene: TRBV9; J gene: TRBJ2-3
CDR3 protein: CASSLEAGWETQYF; CDR3 DNA: TGCGCCAGCAGCTTGGAGGCAGGGTGGGAGACCCAGTACTTC; clone size: few; D gene: NA; V gene: TRBV5-1; J gene: TRBJ2-5